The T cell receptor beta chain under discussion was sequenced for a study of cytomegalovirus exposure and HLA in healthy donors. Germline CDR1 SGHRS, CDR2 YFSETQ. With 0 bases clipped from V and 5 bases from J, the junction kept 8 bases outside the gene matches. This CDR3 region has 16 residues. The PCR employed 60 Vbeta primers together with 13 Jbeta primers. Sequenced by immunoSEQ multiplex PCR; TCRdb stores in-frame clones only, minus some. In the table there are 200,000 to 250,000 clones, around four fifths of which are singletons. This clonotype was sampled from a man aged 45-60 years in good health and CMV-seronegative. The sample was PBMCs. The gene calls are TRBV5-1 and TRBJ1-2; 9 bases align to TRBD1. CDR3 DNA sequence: TGCGCCAGCAGCTTGGGGACCCAGGGACAGGGTTATGGCTACACCTTC. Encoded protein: CASSLGTQGQGYGYTF.